These 18 T cell receptor beta chains originate from one sample sequenced in a study of blood T cell repertoires in COVID-19. Assay: immunoSEQ multiplex PCR; the TCRdb copy retains only in-frame clones and omits some. This sample has 250,000 to 300,000 clones, with 86% found just once. The sample comprised peripheral blood. These receptors were obtained from a man aged 18 to 30 with active or convalescent COVID-19.

The chain has TRBV28 and TRBJ1-5; D unresolved. The CDR3 contains 14 residues. The V gene lost 10 bases and the J gene lost 0 bases, with 13 bases spanning the gap. From germline, CDR1 is MDHEN and CDR2 SYDVKM. The CDR3 DNA reads TGTGCCATCAGGAGAAGTTATAGCAATCAGCCCCAGCATTTT. It codes for CAIRRSYSNQPQHF.

In this sample, this clone turned up a few times. This sequence joins TRBV10-3 and TRBJ2-1; 15 nucleotides line up with TRBD2. Germline CDR1 is ENHRY and CDR2 is SYGVKD. This CDR3 has 17 amino acids. J lost 4 bases, V lost 6 bases, and 7 bases had no gene match. The CDR3 is CAISPGLAGGSYNEQFF. In DNA, the CDR3 is TGTGCCATCAGCCCGGGACTAGCGGGGGGCAGTTACAATGAGCAGTTCTTC.

The V and J genes are TRBV5-1 and TRBJ1-6; possible D gene TRBD1, 5 bases. The CDR3 contains 14 residues. CDR1 is SGHRS, CDR2 YFSETQ, per germline. The V and J ends lost 4 bases and 10 bases respectively, with 15 bases between them. The CDR3 coding sequence is TGCGCCAGCAGCCTTGAATGGGGGGAGTCACCCCTCCACTTT. As protein: CASSLEWGESPLHF.

The chain employs TRBV6-1 and TRBJ1-5, with D possibly TRBD1 on 6 matching bases. The CDR3 runs to 16 residues. Germline V gives CDR1 MNHNS, CDR2 SASEGT. V was clipped by 4 bases and J by 11 bases, with 24 bases between them. The CDR3 sequence: CASSGRRDTIIMSQHF. CDR3 bases: TGTGCCAGCAGTGGCCGCCGGGACACGATAATCATGTCCCAGCATTTT.

This chain connects TRBV7-9 to TRBJ2-1; the D gene is possibly TRBD1 (6 bases). Germline CDR1 SEHNR, CDR2 FQNEAQ (reference sequence). The CDR3 has 16 amino acids. V was cut by 3 bases and J by 8 bases, with 20 bases left in between. The CDR3 reads CASSFRKTGTIDEQFF. The CDR3 DNA is TGTGCCAGCAGCTTTCGGAAAACCGGGACAATTGATGAGCAGTTCTTC.

The chain uses TRBV4-3 and TRBJ2-5, with 8 bases matching TRBD2. The CDR3 is 13 residues long. Looked up from germline, CDR1 is LGHNA and CDR2 is YSLEER. Trimming cost V 4 bases and J 3 bases; bases outside gene matches: 1. The CDR3 reads CASSPREEETQYF. The CDR3 DNA follows: TGCGCCAGCAGCCCGCGGGAGGAAGAGACCCAGTACTTC.

The chain uses TRBV10-1 and TRBJ2-4; 7 bases line up with TRBD1. Germline CDR1 reads WNHNN; CDR2 reads SYGVQD (reference sequence). CDR3 size: 15 residues. V trimming: 5 bases; J trimming: 0 bases; junction bases outside the gene matches: 4. The DNA for the CDR3 is TGCGCCAGCAGTCGACAGGGAAGAGCCAAAAACATTCAGTACTTC. Protein sequence: CASSRQGRAKNIQYF.

The J gene is TRBJ1-4, the V gene TRBV7-2; D remains ambiguous. The CDR3 has 14 residues. V lost 2 bases and J 4 bases, leaving 8 bases between the germline ends. From germline, CDR1 is SGHTA and CDR2 FQGNSA. The CDR3 reads CASSLYSNNEKLFF. The DNA for the CDR3 is TGTGCCAGCAGCTTATACAGTAATAATGAAAAACTGTTTTTT.

The V and J genes are TRBV10-3 and TRBJ2-3, with D hard to call. Germline V gene lookup returns CDR1 ENHRY and CDR2 SYGVKD. This CDR3 has 11 residues. With 4 bases removed from V and 4 bases from J, the gap between germline ends came to 3 bases. The CDR3 region has the DNA TGTGCCATCAGTGCCGCAGATACGCAGTATTTT. Amino acids: CAISAADTQYF.

This chain links TRBV29-1 with TRBJ2-2, with 7 bases that match TRBD1. The ends lost 4 bases at V and 6 bases at J; junction bases unmatched: 11. The germline CDR1 and CDR2 sequences are SQVTM and ANQGSEA. This CDR3 spans 15 amino acids. CDR3 protein: CSVVLIDRDPGELFF. CDR3 DNA sequence: TGCAGCGTTGTATTGATCGACAGGGATCCCGGGGAGCTGTTTTTT.

The rearrangement uses TRBV6-5 and TRBJ1-2; 7 positions agree with TRBD1. Unmatched junction bases numbered 10, after V lost 5 bases and J lost 4 bases. The CDR3 runs 15 residues. CDR1 is MNHEY and CDR2 is SVGAGI in the germline V gene. The CDR3 here is CASSTTGEPLYGYTF. The CDR3 nucleotides are TGTGCCAGCAGTACAACAGGGGAACCCCTCTATGGCTACACCTTC.

The chain is built from TRBV4-1 and TRBJ2-5; 9 bases fit TRBD2. The germline V gene encodes CDR1 MGHRA and CDR2 YSYEKL. This CDR3 has 16 residues. V lost 2 bases, J lost 3 bases, and 7 bases stayed unmatched. Written as DNA, the CDR3 is TGCGCCAGCAGCCAAAGGTCGCGGGGGGGCGAAGAGACCCAGTACTTC. Its translation is CASSQRSRGGEETQYF.

This chain connects TRBV20-1 to TRBJ1-1, with D maybe TRBD1 (6 bases). With 5 bases removed from V and 10 bases from J, the gap between germline ends came to 14 bases. Germline V gives CDR1 DFQATT, CDR2 SNEGSKA (reference sequence). This CDR3 spans 11 amino acids. This chain's CDR3 is CSAPLQGVAFF. In DNA form, the CDR3 reads TGCAGTGCTCCCCTACAGGGAGTAGCTTTCTTT.

The chain couples TRBV7-2 to TRBJ1-2; perhaps TRBD1 as D (6 bases). Trimming took 3 bases from V and 3 from J, leaving 11 bases between them. Germline CDR1 SGHTA, CDR2 FQGNSA. This CDR3 contains 14 residues. The CDR3 protein is CASSLGGQDYGYTF. The DNA of the CDR3 is TGTGCCAGCAGCTTGGGGGGGCAAGACTATGGCTACACCTTC.

CDR3 in DNA: TGTGCCAGCAGTTTAGAGTTTGGACAGGGACCGTACTTC. This codes for CASSLEFGQGPYF. The V and J genes are TRBV12-3 or TRBV12-4 and TRBJ2-7; 8 nucleotides align to TRBD1. The CDR3 totals 13 residues. V shed 1 base and J 12 bases; nucleotides not matched to a gene: 8.

The chain recombines TRBV18 with TRBJ2-2; TRBD2 is a possible D gene (6 bases). The CDR3 consists of 16 residues. Germline V lookup: CDR1 KGHSH, CDR2 LQKENI. The germline V and J ends were trimmed by 6 bases and 5 bases, with 19 bases remaining between them. As DNA, the CDR3 is TGTGCCAGCTCCCCGCTCGCCGGGGGATCGACCGGGGAGCTGTTTTTT. It codes for CASSPLAGGSTGELFF.

The chain combines TRBV10-3 with TRBJ2-3, with 7 nucleotides matching TRBD1. CDR1 ENHRY and CDR2 SYGVKD come from the germline V gene. Germline trimming cut 7 bases from V and 2 bases from J; bases unmatched to any gene: 6. This CDR3 contains 14 residues. The CDR3: CAITTGENTDTQYF. As DNA, the CDR3 is TGTGCCATCACAACAGGGGAAAACACAGATACGCAGTATTTT.

This chain uses TRBV10-3 with TRBJ2-1, with TRBD2 identical over 9 bases. Looked up from germline, CDR1 is ENHRY and CDR2 is SYGVKD. This CDR3 contains 16 residues. The V segment lost 4 bases and the J segment 6 bases; nucleotides outside the gene matches: 10. The CDR3 loop is CAISVQAGGLGNEQFF. The CDR3 bases are TGTGCCATCAGTGTCCAAGCGGGAGGTCTGGGCAATGAGCAGTTCTTC.